Listed below are T cell receptor beta chains from one sample, sequenced in a study of cytomegalovirus exposure and HLA in healthy donors. Profiled with immunoSEQ multiplex PCR; TCRdb holds only in-frame clones, not every one. Of 170,000 or so clones in the sample, about 86% were seen once. Material: PBMCs. These receptors were collected from a woman between 18 and 29 years old in good health and CMV-seropositive. CDR3s include the opening cysteine and the closing phenylalanine or tryptophan. A D gene is named only where the DNA matches it firmly. Not every row has a clone size; where given, it reads once, few, many or a size class.

size	D	J	V	CDR3	DNA
NA	NA	TRBJ1-5	TRBV15	CATSSELDDQPQHF	TGTGCCACCAGCAGCGAACTAGATGATCAGCCCCAGCATTTT
NA	TRBD1	TRBJ1-2	TRBV4-2	CASSQDVFVRTGGAYGYTF	TGTGCCAGCAGCCAAGATGTGTTTGTTCGGACAGGGGGTGCCTATGGCTACACCTTC
NA	TRBD1	TRBJ1-2	TRBV11-2	CASRQEGQGRRSYGYTF	TGTGCCAGCAGACAAGAGGGACAGGGGAGGAGATCCTATGGCTACACCTTC
NA	TRBD1	TRBJ2-7	TRBV5-4	CASSNRDRGNLREQYF	TGTGCCAGCAGCAACCGGGACAGGGGGAACTTGAGGGAGCAGTACTTC
NA	TRBD1	TRBJ1-5	TRBV7-2	CASSASTGGGQPQHF	TGTGCCAGCAGCGCCTCAACAGGGGGCGGACAGCCCCAGCATTTT
few	TRBD1	TRBJ1-6	TRBV4-1	CASSQDGQGDSPLHF	TGCGCCAGCAGCCAAGATGGGCAGGGGGACTCACCCCTCCACTTT
NA	NA	TRBJ2-5	TRBV7-3	CASSLSHLETQYF	TGTGCCAGCAGCTTATCACATTTAGAGACCCAGTACTTC
NA	TRBD1	TRBJ2-6	TRBV13	CASSSYRGTGANVLTF	TGTGCCAGCAGCTCCTACAGGGGAACTGGGGCCAACGTCCTGACTTTC
NA	TRBD2	TRBJ2-5	TRBV6-1	CASRERGGRETQYF	TGTGCCAGCAGAGAGCGGGGGGGCAGAGAGACCCAGTACTTC
few	TRBD1	TRBJ1-2	TRBV27	CASTTTGGYGYTF	TGTGCCAGCACCACGACAGGGGGATATGGCTACACCTTC
NA	NA	TRBJ1-1	TRBV7-2	CASSPGHREAFF	TGTGCCAGCAGCCCCGGACACCGCGAAGCTTTCTTT
NA	TRBD2	TRBJ2-5	TRBV5-1	CASSRSGGLYQETQYF	TGCGCCAGCAGCCGTAGCGGGGGCTTGTACCAAGAGACCCAGTACTTC
NA	TRBD1	TRBJ2-7	TRBV4-1	CASSRDRTSEQYF	TGCGCCAGCAGCCGGGACAGGACATCTGAGCAGTACTTC
NA	TRBD2	TRBJ2-7	TRBV19	CASSREGNYEQYF	TGTGCCAGTAGTAGGGAGGGAAACTACGAGCAGTACTTC
NA	NA	TRBJ1-1	TRBV5-5	CASSGEEVNTEAFF	TGTGCCAGCAGCGGCGAGGAGGTGAACACTGAAGCTTTCTTT
NA	NA	TRBJ1-1	TRBV6-5	CASSYLEGTEAFF	TGTGCCAGCAGTTATCTGGAGGGGACTGAAGCTTTCTTT
NA	TRBD1	TRBJ1-1	TRBV5-5	CASSPGTANTEAFF	TGTGCCAGCAGCCCCGGGACAGCGAACACTGAAGCTTTCTTT
NA	TRBD1	TRBJ1-2	TRBV7-9	CASSPHPTGNYGYTF	TGTGCCAGCAGCCCGCACCCGACAGGGAACTATGGCTACACCTTC
NA	TRBD2	TRBJ2-7	TRBV7-9	CASRGGADYEQYF	TGTGCCAGCAGGGGAGGGGCCGACTACGAGCAGTACTTC
NA	NA	TRBJ2-5	TRBV27	CASTGQGGETQYF	TGTGCCAGCACGGGCCAGGGTGGAGAGACCCAGTACTTC
NA	NA	TRBJ2-6	TRBV7-3	CASSAGPNSGANVLTF	TGTGCCAGCAGCGCGGGACCAAACTCTGGGGCCAACGTCCTGACTTTC
NA	NA	TRBJ2-2	TRBV5-1	CASSPPGQTGELFF	TGCGCCAGCAGCCCCCCGGGACAAACCGGGGAGCTGTTTTTT
NA	NA	TRBJ1-1	TRBV25-1	CASSDPGFGTEAFF	TGTGCCAGCAGTGACCCAGGGTTCGGCACTGAAGCTTTCTTT
NA	TRBD1	TRBJ1-2	TRBV10-1	CASKRGVQGANYGYTF	TGCGCCAGCAAAAGGGGAGTCCAGGGGGCGAACTATGGCTACACCTTC
few	NA	TRBJ1-6	TRBV6-1	CASSDLGNSPLHF	TGTGCCAGCAGTGATCTCGGGAATTCACCCCTCCACTTT
NA	TRBD1	TRBJ1-5	TRBV10-3	CAISEETGSQPQHF	TGTGCCATCAGTGAGGAGACAGGGTCTCAGCCCCAGCATTTT
NA	NA	TRBJ2-3	TRBV27	CASSFLVATDTQYF	TGTGCCAGCAGTTTTTTAGTAGCCACAGATACGCAGTATTTT
NA	NA	TRBJ2-7	TRBV7-9	CASSLVGREQYF	TGTGCCAGCAGCTTGGTGGGCCGGGAGCAGTACTTC
NA	NA	TRBJ1-5	TRBV6-5	CASTPDTDGVQPQHF	TGTGCCAGCACCCCCGACACGGATGGTGTTCAGCCCCAGCATTTT
NA	NA	TRBJ2-1	TRBV4-1	CASSQEQGSEQFF	TGCGCCAGCAGCCAAGAACAGGGAAGTGAGCAGTTCTTC
NA	NA	TRBJ1-3	TRBV6-5	CASSLSLLSSGNTIYF	TGTGCCAGCAGTTTATCCCTGTTGTCCTCTGGAAACACCATATATTTT
NA	NA	TRBJ1-1	TRBV11-2	CASSTRDTVEAFF	TGTGCCAGCAGCACCCGGGACACGGTTGAAGCTTTCTTT
NA	NA	TRBJ1-3	TRBV6-1	CASSAGDLRNTIYF	TGTGCCAGCAGTGCGGGGGACCTTCGGAACACCATATATTTT